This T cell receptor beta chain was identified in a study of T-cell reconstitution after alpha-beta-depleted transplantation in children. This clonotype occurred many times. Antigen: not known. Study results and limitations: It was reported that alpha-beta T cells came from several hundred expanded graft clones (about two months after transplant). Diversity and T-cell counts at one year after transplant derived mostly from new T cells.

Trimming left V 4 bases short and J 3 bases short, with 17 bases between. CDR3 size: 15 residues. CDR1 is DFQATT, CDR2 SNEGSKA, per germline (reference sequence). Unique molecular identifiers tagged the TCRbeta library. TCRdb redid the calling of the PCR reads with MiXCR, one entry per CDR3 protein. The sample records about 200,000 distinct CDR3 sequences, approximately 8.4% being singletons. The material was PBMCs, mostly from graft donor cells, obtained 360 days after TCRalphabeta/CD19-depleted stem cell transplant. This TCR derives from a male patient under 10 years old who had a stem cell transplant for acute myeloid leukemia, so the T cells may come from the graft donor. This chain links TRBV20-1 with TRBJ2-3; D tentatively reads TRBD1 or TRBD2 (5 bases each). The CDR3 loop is CSAKGLAWGTDTQYF. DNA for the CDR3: TGCAGTGCTAAGGGCCTAGCTTGGGGGACAGATACGCAGTATTTT.